This record concerns one T cell receptor (beta chain) sequence. Its antigen is not known. The investigators reverse transcribed all of the isolated RNA, so they sequenced expressed TCRB transcripts. Naive, central memory and regulatory T cell samples yielded about 3.57 million reads on average. Method: immunoSEQ multiplex PCR; TCRdb's copy keeps in-frame clones and lacks some. Of more than 550,000 clones in the sample, around 15% were seen once. The data were taken from a study of beta chain features in type 1 diabetes. Study summary: Patients looked much like healthy donors when it came to age, gender and cell yields. The samples had around 98 million sorted cells examined in all.

The CDR3 is 14 residues long. Germline V lookup: CDR1 SNHLY, CDR2 FYNNEI. Trimming at V came to 0 bases and at J to 7 bases, leaving 4 bases not matched to a gene. Study conclusions and caveats: Among patients, naive, central memory and Treg TCRB repertoires appeared more similar than among healthy donors. Significant though moderate, a shortening of TCRB CDR3s appeared in all four CD4+ subsets of Type 1 diabetes patients.

This chain connects TRBV2 to TRBJ1-1, with 8 nucleotides matching TRBD1. The TCR originated in a young man with type 1 diabetes. The sample comprised naive CD4+ T cells from blood. The CDR3 DNA follows: TGTGCCAGCAGTGAAGCGACAGGGGCAAGTGAAGCTTTCTTT. This gives the protein CASSEATGASEAFF. Full variable domain (rest looked up from reference TRBV2 and TRBJ1-1): EPEVTQTPSHQVTQMGQEVILRCVPISNHLYFYWYRQILGQKVEFLVSFYNNEISEKSEIFDDQFSVERPDGSNFTLKIRSTKLEDSAMYFCASSEATGASEAFFGQGTRLTVV.